This T cell receptor beta chain came from a study of response to subunit inactivated influenza vaccine. Study findings and constraints: The study's authors posited that every seasonal influenza vaccination enlists few new T cells.

J was trimmed by 7 bases and V by 1 base; bases with no gene match: 11. There are 17 residues in the CDR3. Looked up from germline, CDR1 is MNHEY and CDR2 is SMNVEV (reference sequence). A word on this clonotype: What it binds is not known.

TCRdb passed the RT-PCR reads through MiXCR, listing each CDR3 protein once. Among under 750,000 distinct CDR3 sequences listed, about 11% were seen once. V is TRBV27 and J is TRBJ2-3, with 10 bases aligning to TRBD2. The clonotype comes from a man aged 50 to 59 who received an inactivated influenza vaccine. The source was PBMCs from blood, collected on the day of vaccination. The CDR3 here is CASSLLASGSMENTQYF. The CDR3 bases are TGTGCCAGCAGTTTATTGGCTAGCGGGAGCATGGAGAATACGCAGTATTTT.